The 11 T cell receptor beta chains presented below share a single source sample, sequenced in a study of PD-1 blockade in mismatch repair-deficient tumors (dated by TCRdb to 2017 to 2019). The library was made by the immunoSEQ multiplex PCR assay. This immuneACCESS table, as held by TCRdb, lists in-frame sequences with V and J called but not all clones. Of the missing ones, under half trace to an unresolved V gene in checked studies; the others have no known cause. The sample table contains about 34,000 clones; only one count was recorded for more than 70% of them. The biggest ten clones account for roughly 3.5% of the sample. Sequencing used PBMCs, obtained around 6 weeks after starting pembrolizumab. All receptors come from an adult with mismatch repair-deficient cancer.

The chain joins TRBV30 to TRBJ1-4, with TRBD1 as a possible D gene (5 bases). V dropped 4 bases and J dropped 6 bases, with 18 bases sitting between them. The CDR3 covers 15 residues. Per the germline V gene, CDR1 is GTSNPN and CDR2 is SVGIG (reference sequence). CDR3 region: CAWTRWGRAYEKLFF. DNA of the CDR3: TGTGCCTGGACCCGGTGGGGCAGGGCCTATGAAAAACTGTTTTTT.

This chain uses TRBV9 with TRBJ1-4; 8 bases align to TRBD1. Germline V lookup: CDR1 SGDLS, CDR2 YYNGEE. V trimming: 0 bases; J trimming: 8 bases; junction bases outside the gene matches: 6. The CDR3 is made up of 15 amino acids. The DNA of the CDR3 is TGTGCCAGCAGCGTAGAATCAGGGGGCCGAGAAAAACTGTTTTTT. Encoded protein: CASSVESGGREKLFF.

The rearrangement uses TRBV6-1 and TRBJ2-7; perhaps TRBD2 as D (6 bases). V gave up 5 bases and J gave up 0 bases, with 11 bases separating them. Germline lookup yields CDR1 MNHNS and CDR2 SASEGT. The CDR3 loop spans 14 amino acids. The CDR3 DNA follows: TGTGCCAGCAGTACTAGCAGAAACTCCTACGAGCAGTACTTC. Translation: CASSTSRNSYEQYF.

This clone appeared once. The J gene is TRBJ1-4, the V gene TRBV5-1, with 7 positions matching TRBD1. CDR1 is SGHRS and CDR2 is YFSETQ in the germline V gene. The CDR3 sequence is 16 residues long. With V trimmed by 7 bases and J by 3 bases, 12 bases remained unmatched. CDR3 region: CASSSQGGMANEKLFF. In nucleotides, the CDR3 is TGCGCCAGCTCATCCCAGGGGGGCATGGCTAATGAAAAACTGTTTTTT. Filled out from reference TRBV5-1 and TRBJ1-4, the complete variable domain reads KAGVTQTPRYLIKTRGQQVTLSCSPISGHRSVSWYQQTPGQGLQFLFEYFSETQRNKGNFPGRFSGRQFSNSRSEMNVSTLELGDSALYLCASSSQGGMANEKLFFGSGTQLSVL.

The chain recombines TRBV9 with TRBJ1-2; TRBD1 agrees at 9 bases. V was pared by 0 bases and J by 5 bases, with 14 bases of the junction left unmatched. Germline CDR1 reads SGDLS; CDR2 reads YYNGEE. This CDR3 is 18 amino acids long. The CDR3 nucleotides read TGTGCCAGCAGCGTAGCTGAGACAGGGGGGGATCGGTATTATGGCTACACCTTC. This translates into CASSVAETGGDRYYGYTF.

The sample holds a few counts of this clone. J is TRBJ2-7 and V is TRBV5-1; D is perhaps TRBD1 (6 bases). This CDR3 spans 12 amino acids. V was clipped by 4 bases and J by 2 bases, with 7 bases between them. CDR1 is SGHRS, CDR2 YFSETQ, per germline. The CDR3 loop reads CASSRTAYEQYF. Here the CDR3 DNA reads TGCGCCAGCAGCCGGACAGCCTACGAGCAGTACTTC.

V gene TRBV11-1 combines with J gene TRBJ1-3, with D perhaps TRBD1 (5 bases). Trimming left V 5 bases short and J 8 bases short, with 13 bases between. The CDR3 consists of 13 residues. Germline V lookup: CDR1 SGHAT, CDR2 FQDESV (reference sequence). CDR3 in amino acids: CASSVQGADTIYF. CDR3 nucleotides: TGTGCCAGCAGCGTCCAGGGTGCGGACACCATATATTTT. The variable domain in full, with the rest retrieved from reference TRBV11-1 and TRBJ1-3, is EAEVAQSPRYKITEKSQAVAFWCDPISGHATLYWYRQILGQGPELLVQFQDESVVDDSQLPKDRFSAERLKGVDSTLKIQPAELGDSAMYLCASSVQGADTIYFGEGSWLTVV.

The CDR3 DNA reads as TGTGCCAGCAGTTTATCTGAGGGAGCTTTCTTT. Translated, it gives CASSLSEGAFF. The chain uses TRBV28 and TRBJ1-1; no reliable D call. Germline-derived CDR1 and CDR2 are MDHEN and SYDVKM. The CDR3 is 11 residues long. Deletions cut 1 base from V and 10 bases from J, with 7 bases between.

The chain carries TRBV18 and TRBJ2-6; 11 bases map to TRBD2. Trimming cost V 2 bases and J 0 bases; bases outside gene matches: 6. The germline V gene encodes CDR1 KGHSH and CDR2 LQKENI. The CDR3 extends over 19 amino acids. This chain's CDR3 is CASSPTTSGTGSGANVLTF. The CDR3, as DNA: TGTGCCAGCTCACCAACGACTAGCGGGACTGGCTCTGGGGCCAACGTCCTGACTTTC.

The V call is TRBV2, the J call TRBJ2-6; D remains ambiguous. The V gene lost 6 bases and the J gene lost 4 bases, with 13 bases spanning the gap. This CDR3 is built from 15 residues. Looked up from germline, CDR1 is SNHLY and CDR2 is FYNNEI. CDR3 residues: CASSPRLSGANVLTF. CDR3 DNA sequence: TGTGCCAGCAGCCCCAGGTTGTCCGGGGCCAACGTCCTGACTTTC.

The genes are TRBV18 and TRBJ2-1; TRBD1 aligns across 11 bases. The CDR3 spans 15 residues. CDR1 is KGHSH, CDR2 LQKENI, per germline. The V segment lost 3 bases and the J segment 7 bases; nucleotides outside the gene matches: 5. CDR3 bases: TGTGCCAGCTCACCGAGGACAGGGGGCAAGAATGAGCAGTTCTTC. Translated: CASSPRTGGKNEQFF.